The rows below give T cell receptor beta chains drawn from one sample of a study of beta chain features in type 1 diabetes. The data were produced by immunoSEQ multiplex PCR, yet TCRdb's version contains in-frame clones alone and is incomplete. The sample has around 360,000 clones; 10% to 15% are singletons. Sequencing input: naive CD4+ T cells from blood. These receptors all come from a woman younger than 35 with type 1 diabetes. The conserved cysteine and the conserved F or W are not part of the CDR3 here. Fields, in order: V gene, clone size, CDR3 protein. Expanded clones are given a class, and other clones once, few, many or no size at all.

v_call: TRBV7-2
clone_size: NA
cdr3_aa: ASSQGDRVVSGYT

v_call: TRBV25-1
clone_size: NA
cdr3_aa: ASSEAGGGQPQH

v_call: TRBV19
clone_size: few
cdr3_aa: ASSIDRGGETQY

v_call: TRBV6-5
clone_size: NA
cdr3_aa: ASCEDSYNEQF

v_call: TRBV30
clone_size: few
cdr3_aa: AWSRGTAKIAKNIQY

v_call: TRBV27
clone_size: NA
cdr3_aa: ASTRVGDTQY

v_call: TRBV9
clone_size: few
cdr3_aa: ASSVGQGYGYT

v_call: TRBV2
clone_size: few
cdr3_aa: ASRDREYPNEQF

v_call: TRBV18
clone_size: few
cdr3_aa: ASSPTSGRAIDTQY

v_call: TRBV7-9
clone_size: few
cdr3_aa: ASQLAGEGTQY

v_call: TRBV18
clone_size: NA
cdr3_aa: ASSPSYTQETQY

v_call: TRBV2
clone_size: NA
cdr3_aa: ASSDWSSSLYGYT

v_call: TRBV27
clone_size: few
cdr3_aa: ASSLSTDSNQPQH

v_call: TRBV6-6
clone_size: few
cdr3_aa: ASSPSTGSNTEAF

v_call: TRBV5-4
clone_size: NA
cdr3_aa: ASSLPGQLSSYEQY

v_call: TRBV5-1
clone_size: NA
cdr3_aa: ASSLAVGQRNTEAF